This T cell receptor (beta chain) was sequenced in a study of identical twins. This CDR3 is 16 amino acids long. Germline CDR1 is SQVTM and CDR2 is ANQGSEA. V was pared by 4 bases and J by 7 bases, with 13 bases of the junction left unmatched. MiXCR, run by TCRdb on the 5' RACE reads, gives a single entry per CDR3 protein. The sample comprises about 700,000 distinct CDR3 sequences, over 8.5% of which are singletons, and 0.98% rests with the top ten. This clonotype has at least ten counts. These data are also associated with another study on yellow fever vaccine responses in identical twins. This second report adds: Twins' vaccine T cell response reportedly gave the appearance of partial convergence and partial personalization.

The material sequenced was PBMCs. This chain uses TRBV29-1 with TRBJ2-1; 10 nucleotides agree with TRBD2. The sequence was obtained from a woman between 18 and 29 years old in good health. CDR3 nucleotide sequence: TGCAGCGTTGTGCCCGATTCTAGCGGGAGTGTAAATGAGCAGTTCTTC. As protein: CSVVPDSSGSVNEQFF.